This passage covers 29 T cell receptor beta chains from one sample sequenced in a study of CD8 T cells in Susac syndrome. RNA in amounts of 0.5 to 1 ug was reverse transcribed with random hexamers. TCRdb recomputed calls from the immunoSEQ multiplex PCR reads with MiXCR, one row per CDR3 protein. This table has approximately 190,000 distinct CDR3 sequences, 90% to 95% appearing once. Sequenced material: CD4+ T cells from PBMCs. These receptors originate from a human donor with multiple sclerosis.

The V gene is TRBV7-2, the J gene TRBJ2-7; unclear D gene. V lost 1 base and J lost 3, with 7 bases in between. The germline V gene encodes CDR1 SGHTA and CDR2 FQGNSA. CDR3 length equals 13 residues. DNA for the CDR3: TGTGCCAGCAGCTTAGTCCGAGGCTACGAGCAGTACTTC. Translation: CASSLVRGYEQYF. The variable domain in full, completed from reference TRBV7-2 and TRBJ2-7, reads GAGVSQSPSNKVTEKGKDVELRCDPISGHTALYWYRQSLGQGLEFLIYFQGNSAPDKSGLPSDRFSAERTGGSVSTLTIQRTQQEDSAVYLCASSLVRGYEQYFGPGTRLTVT.

CDR3 nucleotides: TGTGCCACTGGGTGGAAGGGTATCCATGAGCAGTTCTTC. Its translation: CATGWKGIHEQFF. The V and J genes are TRBV15 and TRBJ2-1; no firm D call. This CDR3 spans 13 amino acids. Germline lookup yields CDR1 LNHNV and CDR2 YYDKDF (reference sequence). V gave up 9 bases and J gave up 8 bases, with 17 bases separating them.

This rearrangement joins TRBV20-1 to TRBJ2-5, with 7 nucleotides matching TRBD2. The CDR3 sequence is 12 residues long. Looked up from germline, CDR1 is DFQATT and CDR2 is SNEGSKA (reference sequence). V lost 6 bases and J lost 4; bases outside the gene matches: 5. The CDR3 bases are TGCAGTGCCCCCCTAGCGGCAGAGACCCAGTACTTC. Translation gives CSAPLAAETQYF.

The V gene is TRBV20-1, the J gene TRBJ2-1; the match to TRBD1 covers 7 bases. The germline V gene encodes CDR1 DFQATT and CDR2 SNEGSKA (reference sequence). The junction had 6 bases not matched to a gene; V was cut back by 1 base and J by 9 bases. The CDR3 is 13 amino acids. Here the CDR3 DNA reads TGCAGTGCTAGAGGGGGACCAGGGGGTGAGCAGTTCTTC. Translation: CSARGGPGGEQFF.

The DNA for the CDR3 is TGTGCCGGCCGCCTTGGACAGAATTCCTACGAGCAGTACTTC. Protein: CAGRLGQNSYEQYF. The rearrangement links TRBV6-2 or TRBV6-3 to TRBJ2-7, with D possibly being TRBD1 (6 bases). This CDR3 spans 14 amino acids. CDR1 is MNHEY, CDR2 SVGEGT, per germline. V dropped 11 bases and J dropped 1 base, with 18 bases sitting between them.

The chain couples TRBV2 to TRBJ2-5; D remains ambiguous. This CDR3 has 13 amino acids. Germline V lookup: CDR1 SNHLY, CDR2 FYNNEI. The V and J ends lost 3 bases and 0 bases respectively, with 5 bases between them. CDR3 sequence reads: CASSDGHQETQYF. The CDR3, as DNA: TGTGCCAGCAGTGACGGACACCAAGAGACCCAGTACTTC.

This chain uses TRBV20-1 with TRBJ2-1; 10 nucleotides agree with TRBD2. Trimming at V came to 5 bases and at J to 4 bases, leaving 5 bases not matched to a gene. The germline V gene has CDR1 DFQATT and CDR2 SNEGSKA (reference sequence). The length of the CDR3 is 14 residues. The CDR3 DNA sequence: TGCAGTGCTGCTATAGCGGGAGGTTACAATGAGCAGTTCTTC. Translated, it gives CSAAIAGGYNEQFF.

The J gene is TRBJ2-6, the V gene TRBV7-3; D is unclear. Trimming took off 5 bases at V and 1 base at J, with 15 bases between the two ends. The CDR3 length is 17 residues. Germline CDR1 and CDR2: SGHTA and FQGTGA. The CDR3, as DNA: TGTGCCAGCAGCCCGATTGGGTGGGAATCTGGGGCCAACGTCCTGACTTTC. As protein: CASSPIGWESGANVLTF.

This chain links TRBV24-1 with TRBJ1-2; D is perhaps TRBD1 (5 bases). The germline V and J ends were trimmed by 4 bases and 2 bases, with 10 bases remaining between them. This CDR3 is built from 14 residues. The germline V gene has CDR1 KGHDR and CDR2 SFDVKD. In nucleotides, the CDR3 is TGTGCCACCAGTGACCCGACAGAAAACTATGGCTACACCTTC. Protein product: CATSDPTENYGYTF.

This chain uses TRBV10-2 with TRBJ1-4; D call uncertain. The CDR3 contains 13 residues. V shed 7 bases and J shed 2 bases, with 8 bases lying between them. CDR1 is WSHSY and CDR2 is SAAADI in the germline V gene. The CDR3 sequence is CASKVGTNEKLFF. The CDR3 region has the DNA TGCGCCAGCAAGGTGGGGACTAATGAAAAACTGTTTTTT.

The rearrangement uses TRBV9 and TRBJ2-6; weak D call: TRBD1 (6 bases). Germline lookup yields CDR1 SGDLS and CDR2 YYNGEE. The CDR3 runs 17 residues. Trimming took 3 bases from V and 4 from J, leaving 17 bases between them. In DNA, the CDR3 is TGTGCCAGCAGCGCTTATCCTACAGGGACCGGGGCCAACGTCCTGACTTTC. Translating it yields CASSAYPTGTGANVLTF.

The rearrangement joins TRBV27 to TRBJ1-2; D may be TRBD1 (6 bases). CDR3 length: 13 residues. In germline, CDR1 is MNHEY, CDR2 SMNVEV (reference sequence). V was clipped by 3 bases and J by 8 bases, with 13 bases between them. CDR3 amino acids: CASSFQDSVGYTF. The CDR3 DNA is TGTGCCAGCAGTTTCCAGGACAGTGTCGGCTACACCTTC.

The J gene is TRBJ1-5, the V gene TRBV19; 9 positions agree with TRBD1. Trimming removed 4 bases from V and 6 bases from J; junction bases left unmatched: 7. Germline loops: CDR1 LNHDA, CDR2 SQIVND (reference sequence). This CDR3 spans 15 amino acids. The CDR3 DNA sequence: TGTGCCAGTAGTAACGGACAGGGGCGGGCTCAGCCCCAGCATTTT. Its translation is CASSNGQGRAQPQHF. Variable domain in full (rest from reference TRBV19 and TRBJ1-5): DGGITQSPKYLFRKEGQNVTLSCEQNLNHDAMYWYRQDPGQGLRLIYYSQIVNDFQKGDIAEGYSVSREKKESFPLTVTSAQKNPTAFYLCASSNGQGRAQPQHFGDGTRLSIL.

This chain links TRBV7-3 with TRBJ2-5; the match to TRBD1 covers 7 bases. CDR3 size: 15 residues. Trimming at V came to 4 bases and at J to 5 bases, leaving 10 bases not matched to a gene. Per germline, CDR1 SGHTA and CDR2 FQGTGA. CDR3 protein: CASSSQPGQTETQYF. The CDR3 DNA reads TGTGCCAGCAGCTCTCAACCGGGACAGACGGAGACCCAGTACTTC.

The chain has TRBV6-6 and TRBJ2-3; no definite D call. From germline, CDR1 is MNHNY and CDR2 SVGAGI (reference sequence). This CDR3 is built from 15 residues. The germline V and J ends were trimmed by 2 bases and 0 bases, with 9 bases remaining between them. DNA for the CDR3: TGTGCCAGCAGTTACGATTATCCTAGCACAGATACGCAGTATTTT. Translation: CASSYDYPSTDTQYF.

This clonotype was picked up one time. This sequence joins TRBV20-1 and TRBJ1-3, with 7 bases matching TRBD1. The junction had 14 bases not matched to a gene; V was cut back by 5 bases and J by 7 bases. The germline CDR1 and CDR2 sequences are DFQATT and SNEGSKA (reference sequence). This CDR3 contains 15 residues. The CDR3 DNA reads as TGCAGTGCTTTGGGACAGCTGACTGGGGTGAACACCATATATTTT. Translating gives CSALGQLTGVNTIYF.

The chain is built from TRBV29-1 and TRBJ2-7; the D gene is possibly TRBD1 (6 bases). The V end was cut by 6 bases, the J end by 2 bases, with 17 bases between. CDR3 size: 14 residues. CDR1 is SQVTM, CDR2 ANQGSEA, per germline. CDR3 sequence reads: CSVLKGVGPYEQYF. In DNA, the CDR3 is TGCAGCGTCCTCAAGGGGGTAGGGCCCTACGAGCAGTACTTC.

In DNA form, the CDR3 reads TGTGCCTCCCGGGAAGTAAACACCGGGGAGCTGTTTTTT. Translating it yields CASREVNTGELFF. The chain couples TRBV7-9 to TRBJ2-2, with D perhaps TRBD2 (5 bases). The CDR3 sequence is 13 residues long. With 11 bases removed from V and 2 bases from J, the gap between germline ends came to 12 bases. The V gene's germline CDR1 is SEHNR and CDR2 FQNEAQ (reference sequence).

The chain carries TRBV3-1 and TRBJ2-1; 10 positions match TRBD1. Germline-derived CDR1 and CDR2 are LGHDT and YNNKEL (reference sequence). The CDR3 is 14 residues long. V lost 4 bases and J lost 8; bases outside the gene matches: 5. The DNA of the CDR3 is TGTGCCAGCAGCCTCCGGGACAGGGGAGATGAGCAGTTCTTC. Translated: CASSLRDRGDEQFF.

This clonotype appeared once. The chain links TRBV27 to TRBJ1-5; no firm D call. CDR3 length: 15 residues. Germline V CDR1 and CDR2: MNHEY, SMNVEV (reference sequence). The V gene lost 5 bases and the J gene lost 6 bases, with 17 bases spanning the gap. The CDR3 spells CASSLEVPLSQPQHF. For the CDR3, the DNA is TGTGCCAGCAGTCTAGAAGTACCCCTAAGTCAGCCCCAGCATTTT.

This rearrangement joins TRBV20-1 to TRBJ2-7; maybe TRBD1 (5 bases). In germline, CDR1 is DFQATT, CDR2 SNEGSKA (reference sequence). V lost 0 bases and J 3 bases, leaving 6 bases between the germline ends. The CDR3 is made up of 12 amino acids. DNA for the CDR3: TGCAGTGCTAGAGAGACAGACTACGAGCAGTACTTC. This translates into CSARETDYEQYF.

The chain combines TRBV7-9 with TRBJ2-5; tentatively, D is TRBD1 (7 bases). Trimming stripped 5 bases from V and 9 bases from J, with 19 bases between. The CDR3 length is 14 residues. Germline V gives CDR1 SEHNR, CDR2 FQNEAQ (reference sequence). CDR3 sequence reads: CASSIGQARGSQYF. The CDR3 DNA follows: TGTGCCAGCAGCATCGGACAGGCCCGGGGGTCCCAGTACTTC.

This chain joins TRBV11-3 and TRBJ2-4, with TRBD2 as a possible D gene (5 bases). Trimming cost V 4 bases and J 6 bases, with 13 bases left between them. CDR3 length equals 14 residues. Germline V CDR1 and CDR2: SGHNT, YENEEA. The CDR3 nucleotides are TGTGCCAGCAGCTCTGACGGGGTATTAAACATTCAGTACTTC. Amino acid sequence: CASSSDGVLNIQYF.

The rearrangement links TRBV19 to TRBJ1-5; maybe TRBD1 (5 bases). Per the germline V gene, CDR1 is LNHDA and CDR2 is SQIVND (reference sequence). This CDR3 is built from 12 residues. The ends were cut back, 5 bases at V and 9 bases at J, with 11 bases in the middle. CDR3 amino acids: CASSQDRGPQHF. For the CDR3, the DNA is TGTGCCAGTAGTCAAGACAGAGGGCCCCAGCATTTT.

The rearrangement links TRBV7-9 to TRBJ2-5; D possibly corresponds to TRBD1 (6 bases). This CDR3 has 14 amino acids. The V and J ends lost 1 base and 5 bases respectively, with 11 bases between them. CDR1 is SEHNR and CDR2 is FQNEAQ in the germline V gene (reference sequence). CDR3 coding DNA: TGTGCCAGCAGCTTAGGACAGGCGTTCGAGACCCAGTACTTC. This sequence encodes CASSLGQAFETQYF.

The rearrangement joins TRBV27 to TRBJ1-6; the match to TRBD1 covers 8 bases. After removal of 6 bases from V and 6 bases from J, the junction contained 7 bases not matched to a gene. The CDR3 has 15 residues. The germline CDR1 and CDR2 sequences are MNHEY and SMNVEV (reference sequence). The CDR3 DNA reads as TGTGCCAGCAGCTCCCAGGACAGGGTTAATTCACCCCTCCACTTT. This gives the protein CASSSQDRVNSPLHF.

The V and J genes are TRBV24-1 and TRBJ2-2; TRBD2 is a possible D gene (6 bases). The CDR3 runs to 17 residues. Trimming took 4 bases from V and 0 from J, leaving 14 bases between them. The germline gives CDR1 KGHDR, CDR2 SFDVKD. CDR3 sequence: CATSDPLGGSNTGELFF. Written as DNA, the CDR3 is TGTGCCACCAGTGACCCCTTGGGGGGTTCGAACACCGGGGAGCTGTTTTTT.

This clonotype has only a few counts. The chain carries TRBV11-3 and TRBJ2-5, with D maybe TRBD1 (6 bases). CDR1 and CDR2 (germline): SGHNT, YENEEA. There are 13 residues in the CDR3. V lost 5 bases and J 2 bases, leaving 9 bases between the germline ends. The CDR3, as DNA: TGTGCCAGCAGCACCGACAGGCAAGAGACCCAGTACTTC. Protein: CASSTDRQETQYF.

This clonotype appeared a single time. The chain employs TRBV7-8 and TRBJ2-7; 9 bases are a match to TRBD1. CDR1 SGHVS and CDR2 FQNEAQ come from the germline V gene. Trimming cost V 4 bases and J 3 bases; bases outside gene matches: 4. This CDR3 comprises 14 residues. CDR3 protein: CASSWGQGVYEQYF. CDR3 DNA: TGTGCCAGCAGCTGGGGACAGGGTGTCTACGAGCAGTACTTC.